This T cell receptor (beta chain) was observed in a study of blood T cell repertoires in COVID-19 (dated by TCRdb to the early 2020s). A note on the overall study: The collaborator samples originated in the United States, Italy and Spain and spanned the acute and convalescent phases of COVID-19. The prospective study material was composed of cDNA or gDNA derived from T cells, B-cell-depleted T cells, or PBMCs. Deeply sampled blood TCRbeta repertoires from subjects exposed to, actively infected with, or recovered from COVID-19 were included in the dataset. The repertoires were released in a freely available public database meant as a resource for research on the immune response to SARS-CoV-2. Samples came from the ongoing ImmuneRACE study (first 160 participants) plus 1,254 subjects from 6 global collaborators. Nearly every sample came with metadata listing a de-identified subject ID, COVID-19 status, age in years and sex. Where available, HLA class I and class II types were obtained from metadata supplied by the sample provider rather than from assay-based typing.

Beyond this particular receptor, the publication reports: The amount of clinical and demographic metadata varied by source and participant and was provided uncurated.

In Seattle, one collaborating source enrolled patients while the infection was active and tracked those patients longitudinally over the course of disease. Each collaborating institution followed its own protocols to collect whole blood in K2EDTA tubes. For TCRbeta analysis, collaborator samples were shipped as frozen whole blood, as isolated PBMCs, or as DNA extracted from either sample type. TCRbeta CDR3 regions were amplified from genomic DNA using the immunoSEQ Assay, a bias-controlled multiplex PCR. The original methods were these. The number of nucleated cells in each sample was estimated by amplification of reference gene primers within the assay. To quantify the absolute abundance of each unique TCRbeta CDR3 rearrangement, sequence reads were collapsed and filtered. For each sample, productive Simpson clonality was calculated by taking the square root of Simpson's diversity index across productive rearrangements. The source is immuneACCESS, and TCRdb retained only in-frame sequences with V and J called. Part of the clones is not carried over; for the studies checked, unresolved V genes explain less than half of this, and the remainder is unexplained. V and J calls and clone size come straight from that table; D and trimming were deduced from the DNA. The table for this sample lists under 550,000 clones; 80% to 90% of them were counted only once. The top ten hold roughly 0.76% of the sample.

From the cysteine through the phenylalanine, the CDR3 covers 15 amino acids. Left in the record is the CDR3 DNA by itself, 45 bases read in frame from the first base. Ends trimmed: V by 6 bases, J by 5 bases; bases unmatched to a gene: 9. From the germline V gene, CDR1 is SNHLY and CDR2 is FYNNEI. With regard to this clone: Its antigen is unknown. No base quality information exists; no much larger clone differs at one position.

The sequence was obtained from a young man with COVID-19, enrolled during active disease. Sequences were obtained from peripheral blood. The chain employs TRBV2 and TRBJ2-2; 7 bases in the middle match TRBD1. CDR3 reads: CASREQGPSTGELFF. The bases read TGTGCCAGCAGGGAACAGGGGCCTTCTACCGGGGAGCTGTTTTTT.